This T cell receptor beta chain was sequenced during a study of cytotoxic CD8 clonotypes in ibrutinib-treated CLL. The protocol was immunoSEQ multiplex PCR, while the TCRdb copy is restricted to in-frame clones and leaves out a portion. The sample lists about 200,000 clones, approximately 72% seen once, with over 10% in the top ten. V was pared by 7 bases and J by 3 bases, with 8 bases of the junction left unmatched. Germline CDR1 reads MDHEN; CDR2 reads SYDVKM. The CDR3 sequence is 16 residues long. The chain is built from TRBV28 and TRBJ2-2; 10 nucleotides match TRBD1. Source: PBMCs, taken after 24 months of ibrutinib treatment. This clonotype originated in a human donor with chronic lymphocytic leukemia. The CDR3, as DNA: TGTGCCAGCACGGCAGCCGGGACAGGGGACACCGGGGAGCTGTTTTTT. This translates into CASTAAGTGDTGELFF. Drawing the rest from reference TRBV28 and TRBJ2-2, the complete variable domain is DVKVTQSSRYLVKRTGEKVFLECVQDMDHENMFWYRQDPGLGLRLIYFSYDVKMKEKGDIPEGYSVSREKKERFSLILESASTNQTSMYLCASTAAGTGDTGELFFGEGSRLTVL.